The present TCR beta chain was sequenced within a study of shared clonotypes between healthy human individuals. Assay used: immunoSEQ multiplex PCR; TCRdb lists only in-frame clones, some missing. The profile shows under 600,000 clones, about 80% of them singletons. The germline CDR1 and CDR2 sequences are SEHNR and FQNEAQ (reference sequence). Between the trimmed V and J ends, which lost 5 bases and 2 bases, there was a span of 19 bases. There are 17 residues in the CDR3. The clonotype comes from a woman aged 40 to 49 in good health. Some clones in this sample may be carry-over from other donors' samples. The sequencing input was PBMCs. The chain uses TRBV7-9 and TRBJ2-1; no reliable D call. CDR3 amino acids: CASSQSSRELAYNEQFF. As DNA, the CDR3 is TGTGCCAGCAGCCAATCATCACGAGAGCTTGCCTACAATGAGCAGTTCTTC.